This T cell receptor (beta chain) comes out of a study of response to subunit inactivated influenza vaccine. Study-wide findings and caveats: Seasonal influenza vaccination, on each occasion, was suggested by the authors to recruit few new T cells.

This clonotype has at least ten counts. The target antigen is unknown. TCRdb reprocessed the RT-PCR reads with MiXCR, giving one entry per CDR3 protein. The sample holds about 610,000 distinct CDR3 sequences, around 13% seen once. The germline CDR1 and CDR2 sequences are SGHDT and YYEEEE. The CDR3 extends over 12 amino acids. Trimming shortened V by 2 bases and J by 4 bases, and 6 bases separated the two germline ends. The material was PBMCs from blood, obtained 12 days after vaccination. The chain employs TRBV5-6 and TRBJ1-1; D is unclear. The clonotype was recovered from a man aged 50 to 59 who received an inactivated influenza vaccine. CDR3 in DNA: TGTGCCAGCAGCTTCCGAGGCACTGAAGCTTTCTTT. This translates into CASSFRGTEAFF. The full variable domain, in which reference TRBV5-6 and TRBJ1-1 provide the parts outside the CDR3, is DAGVTQSPTHLIKTRGQQVTLRCSPKSGHDTVSWYQQALGQGPQFIFQYYEEEERQRGNFPDRFSGHQFPNYSSELNVNALLLGDSALYLCASSFRGTEAFFGQGTRLTVV.